This TCR beta chain was sequenced in a study of cytomegalovirus exposure and HLA in healthy donors. The germline V and J ends were trimmed by 5 bases and 3 bases, with 13 bases remaining between them. The germline V gene has CDR1 SGHNT and CDR2 YENEEA. The CDR3 has 14 amino acids. 13 Jbeta primers and 60 Vbeta primers were used for the PCR. TCRdb's table, derived via immunoSEQ multiplex PCR, lists solely in-frame clones and lacks some. The data hold tens of thousands of clones, with 79% observed a single time. The origin of this receptor is a woman aged 40-49 years in good health and CMV-seropositive. The rearrangement links TRBV11-3 to TRBJ1-1; a possible D gene is TRBD1 (5 bases). The sample taken for sequencing was PBMCs. CDR3 sequence (DNA): TGTGCCAGCAGCCCCTGGGGCGAAGACACTGAAGCTTTCTTT. This codes for CASSPWGEDTEAFF.